These 10 T cell receptor beta chains share one sample of origin, sequenced in a study of control samples from healthy donors and cancer patients. TCRdb's copy holds only in-frame clones and misses some; the assay was immunoSEQ multiplex PCR. Of about 140,000 clones listed, less than 90% are singletons. Sequencing was done on a sample of blood. Every receptor here comes from a woman aged 25 to 39 in good health.

This chain links TRBV12-3 or TRBV12-4 with TRBJ1-3; D is possibly TRBD1 (5 bases). The V end lost 4 bases, the J end lost 3 bases, and 7 bases lay between the germline ends. The CDR3 is 13 residues long. CDR3 in amino acids: CASSSRDGNTIYF. CDR3 nucleotides: TGTGCCAGCAGTTCCAGGGATGGAAACACCATATATTTT.

The genes are TRBV3-1 (or the pseudogene TRBV3-2) and TRBJ2-1, with D possibly matching TRBD1 (6 bases). Germline CDR1 LGHDT, CDR2 YNNKEL (reference sequence). The V gene lost 2 bases and the J gene lost 4 bases, with 15 bases spanning the gap. The CDR3 is 16 amino acids. CDR3 residues: CASSQTGLAFYNEQFF. The CDR3 DNA sequence: TGTGCCAGCAGCCAAACAGGGCTGGCTTTTTACAATGAGCAGTTCTTC.

This rearrangement joins TRBV19 to TRBJ1-1; D remains ambiguous. Germline CDR1 reads LNHDA; CDR2 reads SQIVND (reference sequence). The V end lost 2 bases, the J end lost 5 bases, and 9 bases lay between the germline ends. The CDR3 runs to 13 residues. DNA of the CDR3: TGTGCCAGTAGTATAATACCGGGGACTGAAGCTTTCTTT. Translation gives CASSIIPGTEAFF.

In its sample, this clone was seen once. The rearrangement links TRBV7-2 to TRBJ2-3; 8 nucleotides agree with TRBD2. Trimming took 8 bases from V and 4 from J; bases not matched to a gene: 5. Germline CDR1 is SGHTA and CDR2 is FQGNSA. This CDR3 has 13 residues. Here the CDR3 reads CASAAGDPDTQYF. CDR3 nucleotides: TGTGCCAGCGCAGCGGGAGACCCAGATACGCAGTATTTT.

This sequence joins TRBV19 and TRBJ2-6, with D possibly TRBD1 on 5 matching bases. In germline, CDR1 is LNHDA, CDR2 SQIVND (reference sequence). V lost 3 bases and J lost 4, with 10 bases in between. The CDR3 is 15 residues long. CDR3 amino acids: CASSMVGPGANVLTF. In DNA, the CDR3 is TGTGCCAGTAGTATGGTGGGGCCCGGGGCCAACGTCCTGACTTTC.

The chain links TRBV9 to TRBJ1-1; 9 nucleotides match TRBD1. V was pared by 0 bases and J by 3 bases, with 9 bases of the junction left unmatched. This CDR3 comprises 17 residues. Germline V CDR1 and CDR2: SGDLS, YYNGEE. CDR3 amino acids: CASSVGGRQGVDTEAFF. The CDR3 DNA is TGTGCCAGCAGCGTAGGAGGTAGACAGGGGGTGGACACTGAAGCTTTCTTT. Full variable domain (missing parts from reference TRBV9 and TRBJ1-1): DSGVTQTPKHLITATGQRVTLRCSPRSGDLSVYWYQQSLDQGLQFLIQYYNGEERAKGNILERFSAQQFPDLHSELNLSSLELGDSALYFCASSVGGRQGVDTEAFFGQGTRLTVV.

The V and J genes are TRBV6-5 and TRBJ1-3, with 9 nucleotides matching TRBD1. The V segment lost 5 bases and the J segment 6 bases; nucleotides outside the gene matches: 5. The CDR3 is 14 residues long. CDR1 MNHEY and CDR2 SVGAGI come from the germline V gene. CDR3 in amino acids: CASSNTGGENTIYF. CDR3 sequence (DNA): TGTGCCAGCAGTAATACAGGGGGCGAAAACACCATATATTTT.

V gene TRBV11-3 combines with J gene TRBJ2-1, with a possible D match to TRBD2 (6 bases). Germline V lookup: CDR1 SGHNT, CDR2 YENEEA. V gave up 0 bases and J gave up 9 bases, with 12 bases separating them. The CDR3 covers 14 residues. The CDR3 protein is CASSLDGSNGEQFF. The CDR3 bases are TGTGCCAGCAGCTTAGACGGGAGCAATGGTGAGCAGTTCTTC. Combining the CDR3 with reference TRBV11-3 and TRBJ2-1 gives the whole variable domain EAGVVQSPRYKIIEKKQPVAFWCNPISGHNTLYWYLQNLGQGPELLIRYENEEAVDDSQLPKDRFSAERLKGVDSTLKIQPAELGDSAVYLCASSLDGSNGEQFFGPGTRLTVL.

The chain is built from TRBV3-1 (or the pseudogene TRBV3-2) and TRBJ1-4; D might be TRBD1 (6 bases). V was trimmed by 7 bases and J by 8 bases, leaving 17 bases between them. This CDR3 is 14 amino acids long. The germline V gene has CDR1 LGHDT and CDR2 YNNKEL (reference sequence). CDR3 region: CASTAQGATEKLFF. The CDR3 nucleotides read TGTGCCAGCACGGCACAGGGTGCTACGGAAAAACTGTTTTTT.

This chain's CDR3 is CAITRDDSSTDTQYF. CDR3 bases: TGTGCCATCACCCGTGACGATAGCAGCACAGATACGCAGTATTTT. V usage is TRBV10-3 and J usage is TRBJ2-3; no definite D call. V was shortened by 7 bases and J by 0 bases, with 14 bases between the two germline ends. The CDR3 extends over 15 amino acids. Germline V lookup: CDR1 ENHRY, CDR2 SYGVKD.